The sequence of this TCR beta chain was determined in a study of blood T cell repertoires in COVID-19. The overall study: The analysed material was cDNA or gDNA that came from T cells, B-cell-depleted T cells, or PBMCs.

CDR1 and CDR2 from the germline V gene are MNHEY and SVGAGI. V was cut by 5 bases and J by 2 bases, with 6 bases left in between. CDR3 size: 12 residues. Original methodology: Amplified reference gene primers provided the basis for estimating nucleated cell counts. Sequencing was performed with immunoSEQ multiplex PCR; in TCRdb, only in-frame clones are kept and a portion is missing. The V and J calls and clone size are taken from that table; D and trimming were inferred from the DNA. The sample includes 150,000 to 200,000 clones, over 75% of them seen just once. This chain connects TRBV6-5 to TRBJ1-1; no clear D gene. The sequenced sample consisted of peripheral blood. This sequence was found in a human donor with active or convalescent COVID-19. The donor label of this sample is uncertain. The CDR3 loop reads CASSTSNTEAFF. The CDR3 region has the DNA TGTGCCAGCAGTACTTCTAACACTGAAGCTTTCTTT.